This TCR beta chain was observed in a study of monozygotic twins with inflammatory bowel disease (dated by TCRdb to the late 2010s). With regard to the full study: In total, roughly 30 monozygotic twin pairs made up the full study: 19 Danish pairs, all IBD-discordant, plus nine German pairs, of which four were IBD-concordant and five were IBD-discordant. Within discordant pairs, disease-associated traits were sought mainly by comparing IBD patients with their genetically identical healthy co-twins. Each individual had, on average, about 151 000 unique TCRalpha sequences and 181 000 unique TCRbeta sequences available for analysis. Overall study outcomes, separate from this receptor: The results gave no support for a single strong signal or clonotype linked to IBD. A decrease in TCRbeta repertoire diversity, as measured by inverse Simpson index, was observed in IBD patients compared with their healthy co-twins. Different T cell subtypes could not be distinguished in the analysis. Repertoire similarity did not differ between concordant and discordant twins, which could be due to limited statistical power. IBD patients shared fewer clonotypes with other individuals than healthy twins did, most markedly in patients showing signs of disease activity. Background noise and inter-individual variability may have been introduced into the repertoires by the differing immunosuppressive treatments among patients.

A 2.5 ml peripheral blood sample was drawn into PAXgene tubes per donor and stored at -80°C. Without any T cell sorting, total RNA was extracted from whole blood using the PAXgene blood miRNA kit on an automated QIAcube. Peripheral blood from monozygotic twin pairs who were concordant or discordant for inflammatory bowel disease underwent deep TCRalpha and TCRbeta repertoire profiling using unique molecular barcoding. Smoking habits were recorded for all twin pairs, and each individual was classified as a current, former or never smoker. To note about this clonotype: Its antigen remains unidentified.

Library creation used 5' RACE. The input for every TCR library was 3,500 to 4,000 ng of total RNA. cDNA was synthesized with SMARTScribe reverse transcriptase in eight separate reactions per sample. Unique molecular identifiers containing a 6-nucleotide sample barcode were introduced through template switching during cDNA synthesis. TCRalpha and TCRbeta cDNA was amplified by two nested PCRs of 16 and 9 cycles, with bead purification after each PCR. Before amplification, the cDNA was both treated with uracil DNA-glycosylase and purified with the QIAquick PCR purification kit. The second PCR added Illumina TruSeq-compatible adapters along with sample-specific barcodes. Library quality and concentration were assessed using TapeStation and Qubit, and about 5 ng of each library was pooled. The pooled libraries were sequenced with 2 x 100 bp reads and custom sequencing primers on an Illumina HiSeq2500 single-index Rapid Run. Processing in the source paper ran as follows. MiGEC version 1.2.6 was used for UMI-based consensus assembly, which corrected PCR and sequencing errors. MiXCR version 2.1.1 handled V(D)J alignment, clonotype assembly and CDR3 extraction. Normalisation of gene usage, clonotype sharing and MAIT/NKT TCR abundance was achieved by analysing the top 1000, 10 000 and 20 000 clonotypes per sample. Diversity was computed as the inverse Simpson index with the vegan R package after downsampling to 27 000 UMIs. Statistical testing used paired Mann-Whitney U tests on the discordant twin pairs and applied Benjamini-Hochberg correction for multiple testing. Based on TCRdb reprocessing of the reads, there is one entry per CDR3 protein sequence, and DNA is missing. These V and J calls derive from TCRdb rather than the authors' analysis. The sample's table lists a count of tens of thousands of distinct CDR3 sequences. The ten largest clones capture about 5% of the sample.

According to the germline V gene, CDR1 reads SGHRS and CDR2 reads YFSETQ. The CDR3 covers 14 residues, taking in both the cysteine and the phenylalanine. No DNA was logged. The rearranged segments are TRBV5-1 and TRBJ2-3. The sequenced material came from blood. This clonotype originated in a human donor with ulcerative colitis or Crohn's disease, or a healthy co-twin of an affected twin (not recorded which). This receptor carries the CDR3 CASSLAPGTDTQYF.